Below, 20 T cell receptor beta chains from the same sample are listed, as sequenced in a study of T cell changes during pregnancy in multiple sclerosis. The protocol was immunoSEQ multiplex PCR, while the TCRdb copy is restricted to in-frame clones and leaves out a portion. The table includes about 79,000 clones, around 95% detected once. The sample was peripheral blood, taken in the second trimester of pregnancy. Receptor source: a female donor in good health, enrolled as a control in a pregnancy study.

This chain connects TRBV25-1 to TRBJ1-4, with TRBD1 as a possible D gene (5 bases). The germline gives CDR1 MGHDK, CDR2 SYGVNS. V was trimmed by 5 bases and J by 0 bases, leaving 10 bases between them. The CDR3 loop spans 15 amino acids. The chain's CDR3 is CASSYGGATNEKLFF. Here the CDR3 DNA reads TGTGCCAGCAGTTACGGGGGGGCAACTAATGAAAAACTGTTTTTT.

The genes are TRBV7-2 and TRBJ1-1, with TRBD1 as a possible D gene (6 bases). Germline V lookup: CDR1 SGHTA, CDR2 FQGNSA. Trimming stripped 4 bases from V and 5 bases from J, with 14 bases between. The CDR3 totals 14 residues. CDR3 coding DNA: TGTGCCAGCAGCTCGGGCCAGGGGAAGACTGAAGCTTTCTTT. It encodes CASSSGQGKTEAFF. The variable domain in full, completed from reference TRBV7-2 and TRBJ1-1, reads GAGVSQSPSNKVTEKGKDVELRCDPISGHTALYWYRQSLGQGLEFLIYFQGNSAPDKSGLPSDRFSAERTGGSVSTLTIQRTQQEDSAVYLCASSSGQGKTEAFFGQGTRLTVV.

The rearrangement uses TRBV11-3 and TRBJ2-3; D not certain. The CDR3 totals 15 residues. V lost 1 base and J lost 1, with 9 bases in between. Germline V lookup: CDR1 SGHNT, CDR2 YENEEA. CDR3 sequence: CASSLGGLGTDTQYF. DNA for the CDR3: TGTGCCAGCAGCTTAGGTGGCCTGGGCACAGATACGCAGTATTTT.

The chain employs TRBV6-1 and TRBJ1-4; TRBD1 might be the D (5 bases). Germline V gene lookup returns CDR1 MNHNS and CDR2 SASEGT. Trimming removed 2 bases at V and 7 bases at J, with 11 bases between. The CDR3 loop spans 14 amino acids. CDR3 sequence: CASSEQGPPEKLFF. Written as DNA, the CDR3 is TGTGCCAGCAGTGAACAGGGCCCACCTGAAAAACTGTTTTTT.

The CDR3 DNA is TGTGCCAGCAGCTCCCCTAGTACAGGGGGCACTGAAGCTTTCTTT. It specifies CASSSPSTGGTEAFF. This chain uses TRBV5-6 with TRBJ1-1; 8 bases align to TRBD1. The V gene end was trimmed by 3 bases and the J gene end by 4 bases; junction bases not matched to a gene: 8. Germline CDR1 reads SGHDT; CDR2 reads YYEEEE. The CDR3 sequence is 15 residues long.

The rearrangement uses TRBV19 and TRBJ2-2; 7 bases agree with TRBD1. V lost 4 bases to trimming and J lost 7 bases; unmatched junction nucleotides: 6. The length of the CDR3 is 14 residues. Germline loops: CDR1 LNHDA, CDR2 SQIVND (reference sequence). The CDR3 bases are TGTGCCAGTAGTAGCGGGCACAGGGGCGGGGAGCTGTTTTTT. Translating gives CASSSGHRGGELFF.

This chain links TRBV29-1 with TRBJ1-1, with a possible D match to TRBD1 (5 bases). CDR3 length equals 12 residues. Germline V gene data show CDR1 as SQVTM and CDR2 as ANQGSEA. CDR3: CTTGGEGPEAFF. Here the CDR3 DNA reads TGCACTACCGGGGGGGAGGGCCCAGAAGCTTTCTTT.

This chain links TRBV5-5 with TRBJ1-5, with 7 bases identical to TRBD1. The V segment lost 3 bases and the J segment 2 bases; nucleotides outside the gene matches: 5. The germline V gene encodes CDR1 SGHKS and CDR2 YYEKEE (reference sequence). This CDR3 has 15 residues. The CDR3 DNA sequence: TGTGCCAGCAGCTGGAGAGGACAGGGCAATCAGCCCCAGCATTTT. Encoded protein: CASSWRGQGNQPQHF.

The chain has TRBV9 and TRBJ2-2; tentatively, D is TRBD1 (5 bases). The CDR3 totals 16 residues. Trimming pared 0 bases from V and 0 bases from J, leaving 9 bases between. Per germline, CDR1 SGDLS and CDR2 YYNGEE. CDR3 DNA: TGTGCCAGCAGCGTAGCCACAGGTTCGAACACCGGGGAGCTGTTTTTT. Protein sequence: CASSVATGSNTGELFF.

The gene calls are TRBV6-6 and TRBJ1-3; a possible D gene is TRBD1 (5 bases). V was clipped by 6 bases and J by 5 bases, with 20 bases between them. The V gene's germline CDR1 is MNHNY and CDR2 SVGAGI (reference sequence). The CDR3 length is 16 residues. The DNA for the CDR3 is TGTGCCAGCAGCCCTGACAGCCCCGGGCGTCGAAACACCATATATTTT. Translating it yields CASSPDSPGRRNTIYF.

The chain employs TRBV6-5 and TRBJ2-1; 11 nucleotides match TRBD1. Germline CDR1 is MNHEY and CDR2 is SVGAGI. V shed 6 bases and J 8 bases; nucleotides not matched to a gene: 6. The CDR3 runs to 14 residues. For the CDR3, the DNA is TGTGCCAGCAGCGGGACAGGGGGGAACGATGAGCAGTTCTTC. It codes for CASSGTGGNDEQFF.

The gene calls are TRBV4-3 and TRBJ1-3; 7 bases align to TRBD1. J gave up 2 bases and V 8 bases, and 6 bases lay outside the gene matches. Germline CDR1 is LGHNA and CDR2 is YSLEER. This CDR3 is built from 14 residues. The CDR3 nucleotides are TGCGCCAGCGCAGGGGGTAACGCTGGAAACACCATATATTTT. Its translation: CASAGGNAGNTIYF.

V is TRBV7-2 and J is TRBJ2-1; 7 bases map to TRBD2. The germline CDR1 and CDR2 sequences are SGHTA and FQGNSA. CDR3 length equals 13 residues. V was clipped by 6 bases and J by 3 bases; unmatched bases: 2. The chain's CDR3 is CASRTSVYNEQFF. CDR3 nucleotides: TGTGCCAGCAGAACTAGCGTCTACAATGAGCAGTTCTTC.

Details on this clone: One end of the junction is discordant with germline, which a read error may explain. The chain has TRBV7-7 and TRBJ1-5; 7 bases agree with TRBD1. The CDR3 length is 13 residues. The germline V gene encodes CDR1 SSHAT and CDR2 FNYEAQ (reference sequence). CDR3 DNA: TGTGCTAGCAGCCAAGACAGGGATCAGCCCCAGCATTTT. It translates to CASSQDRDQPQHF.

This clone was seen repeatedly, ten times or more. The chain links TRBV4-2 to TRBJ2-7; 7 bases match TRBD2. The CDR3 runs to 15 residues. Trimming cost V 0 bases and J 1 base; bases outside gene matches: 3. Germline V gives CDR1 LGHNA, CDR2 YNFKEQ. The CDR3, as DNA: TGTGCCAGCAGCCAAGACGACGGGGGGTCCTACGAGCAGTACTTC. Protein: CASSQDDGGSYEQYF.

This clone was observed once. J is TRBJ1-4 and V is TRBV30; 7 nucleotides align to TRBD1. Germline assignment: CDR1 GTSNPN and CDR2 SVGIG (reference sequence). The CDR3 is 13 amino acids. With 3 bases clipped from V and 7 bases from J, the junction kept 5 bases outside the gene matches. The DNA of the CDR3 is TGTGCCTGGAGCCGAGACAGGGTTGAAAAACTGTTTTTT. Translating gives CAWSRDRVEKLFF.

The CDR3 is CASSLATGPTEAFF. The CDR3 DNA reads as TGTGCCAGCAGCTTAGCAACAGGACCCACTGAAGCTTTCTTT. The chain has TRBV7-9 and TRBJ1-1; the D gene is possibly TRBD1 (5 bases). Germline V lookup: CDR1 SEHNR, CDR2 FQNEAQ (reference sequence). Trimming shortened V by 0 bases and J by 4 bases, and 9 bases separated the two germline ends. The CDR3 loop spans 14 amino acids. Using reference TRBV7-9 and TRBJ1-1 for the parts outside the CDR3, the full variable domain is DTGVSQNPRHKITKRGQNVTFRCDPISEHNRLYWYRQTLGQGPEFLTYFQNEAQLEKSRLLSDRFSAERPKGSFSTLEIQRTEQGDSAMYLCASSLATGPTEAFFGQGTRLTVV.

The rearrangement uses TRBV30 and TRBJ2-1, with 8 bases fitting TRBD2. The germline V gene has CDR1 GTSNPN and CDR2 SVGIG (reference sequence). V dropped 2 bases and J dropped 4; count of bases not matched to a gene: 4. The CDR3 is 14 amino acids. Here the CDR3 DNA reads TGTGCCTGGAGTCGGGGGGGCACTTACAATGAGCAGTTCTTC. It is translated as CAWSRGGTYNEQFF.

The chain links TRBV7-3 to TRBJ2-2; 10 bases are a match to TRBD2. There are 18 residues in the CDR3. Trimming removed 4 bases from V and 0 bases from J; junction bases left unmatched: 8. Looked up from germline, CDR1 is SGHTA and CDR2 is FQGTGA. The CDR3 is CASSSLAGGPSNTGELFF. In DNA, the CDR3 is TGTGCCAGCAGCTCGTTAGCGGGGGGTCCCTCGAACACCGGGGAGCTGTTTTTT.

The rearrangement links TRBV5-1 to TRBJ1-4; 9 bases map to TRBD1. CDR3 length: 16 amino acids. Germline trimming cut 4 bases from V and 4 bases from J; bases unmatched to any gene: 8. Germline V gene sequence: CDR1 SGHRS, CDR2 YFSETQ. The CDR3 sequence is CASSRGTGTGNEKLFF. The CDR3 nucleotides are TGCGCCAGCAGCCGGGGGACAGGGACGGGTAATGAAAAACTGTTTTTT.